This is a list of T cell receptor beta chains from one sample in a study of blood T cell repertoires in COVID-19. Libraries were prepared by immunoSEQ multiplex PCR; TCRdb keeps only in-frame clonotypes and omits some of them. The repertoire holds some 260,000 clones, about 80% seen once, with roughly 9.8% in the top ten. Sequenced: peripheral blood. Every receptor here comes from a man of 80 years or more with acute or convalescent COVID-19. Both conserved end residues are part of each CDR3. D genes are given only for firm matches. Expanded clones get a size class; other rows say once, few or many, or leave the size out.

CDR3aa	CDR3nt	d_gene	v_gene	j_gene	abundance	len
CASSGQGQYNSPLHF	TGTGCCAGCAGTGGACAGGGGCAGTATAATTCACCCCTCCACTTT	TRBD1	TRBV27	TRBJ1-6	-	15
CASSSQTGSANTGELFF	TGTGCCAGCAGCTCACAGACAGGGTCCGCGAACACCGGGGAGCTGTTTTTT	TRBD1	TRBV7-9	TRBJ2-2	-	17
CAWRLGGSSYNSPLHF	TGTGCCTGGAGGTTGGGGGGGAGCTCCTATAATTCACCCCTCCACTTT	-	TRBV30	TRBJ1-6	-	16
CASSEYRGRVTEAFF	TGTGCCAGCAGTGAATATAGGGGGCGAGTAACTGAAGCTTTCTTT	TRBD1	TRBV6-1	TRBJ1-1	-	15
CATSPGTGVYTEAFF	TGTGCCACCAGTCCCGGGACAGGGGTTTACACTGAAGCTTTCTTT	TRBD1	TRBV24-1	TRBJ1-1	-	15
CASSLDIRENIQYF	TGTGCCAGCAGCTTAGATATTCGTGAAAACATTCAGTACTTC	-	TRBV9	TRBJ2-4	few	14
CAIQQEILYEQYF	TGTGCCATCCAACAGGAAATTCTCTACGAGCAGTACTTC	-	TRBV10-3	TRBJ2-7	few	13
CAWRKGLQSRDTQYF	TGTGCCTGGCGGAAGGGACTGCAGTCACGAGATACGCAGTATTTT	-	TRBV30	TRBJ2-3	-	15
CASSLASGKNEQFF	TGCGCCAGCAGCTTGGCTAGCGGGAAGAATGAGCAGTTCTTC	TRBD2	TRBV5-1	TRBJ2-1	-	14
CASSQGDSYNEQFF	TGTGCCAGCAGTCAAGGGGACTCGTACAATGAGCAGTTCTTC	-	TRBV7-3	TRBJ2-1	-	14
CASSQTLGYGYTF	TGTGCCAGTAGTCAAACCCTCGGCTATGGCTACACCTTC	-	TRBV19	TRBJ1-2	once	13
CASSTETGSVNQPQHF	TGTGCCAGCTCAACAGAAACGGGATCGGTCAATCAGCCCCAGCATTTT	-	TRBV18	TRBJ1-5	-	16
CATSDRTVQETQYF	TGTGCCACCAGTGACCGGACAGTACAAGAGACCCAGTACTTC	-	TRBV24-1	TRBJ2-5	-	14
CASSLIGTGGEEQYF	TGCGCCAGCAGCTTGATTGGGACAGGGGGCGAAGAGCAGTACTTC	TRBD1	TRBV5-1	TRBJ2-7	few	15
CASSQSDRGEKLFF	TGTGCCAGCAGCCAATCGGACAGGGGTGAAAAACTGTTTTTT	TRBD1	TRBV3-1/TRBV3-2	TRBJ1-4	-	14
CASSSGDRKYNEQFF	TGTGCCAGCAGCTCTGGGGACAGAAAGTACAATGAGCAGTTCTTC	TRBD1	TRBV7-9	TRBJ2-1	-	15
CASRDSGRSIGELFF	TGTGCCAGCAGAGATAGCGGGAGAAGTATCGGGGAGCTGTTTTTT	TRBD2	TRBV6-1	TRBJ2-2	-	15
CASSYQAGPYEQYF	TGTGCCAGCAGTTACCAGGCAGGGCCCTACGAGCAGTACTTC	-	TRBV6-5	TRBJ2-7	-	14